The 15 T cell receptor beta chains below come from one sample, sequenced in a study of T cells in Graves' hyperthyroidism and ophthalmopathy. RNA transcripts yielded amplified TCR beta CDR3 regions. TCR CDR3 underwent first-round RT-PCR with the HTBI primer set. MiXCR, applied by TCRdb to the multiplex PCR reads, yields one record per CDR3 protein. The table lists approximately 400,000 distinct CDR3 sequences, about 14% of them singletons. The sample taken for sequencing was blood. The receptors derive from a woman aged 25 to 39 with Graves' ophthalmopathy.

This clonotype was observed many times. The CDR3 is CASSFRLAGLYNEQFF. In DNA form, the CDR3 reads TGTGCCAGCAGTTTTAGGCTAGCGGGGCTCTACAATGAGCAGTTCTTC. The J gene is TRBJ2-1, the V gene TRBV28; 9 bases fit TRBD2. Germline assignment: CDR1 MDHEN and CDR2 SYDVKM. V lost 3 bases, J lost 3 bases, and 6 bases stayed unmatched. The length of the CDR3 is 16 residues.

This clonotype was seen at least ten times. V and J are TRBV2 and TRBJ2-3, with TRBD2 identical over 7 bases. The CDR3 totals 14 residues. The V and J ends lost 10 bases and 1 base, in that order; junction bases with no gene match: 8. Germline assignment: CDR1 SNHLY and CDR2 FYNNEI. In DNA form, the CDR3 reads TGTGCCACCGCCCCAGGGAGGGGCACAGATACGCAGTATTTT. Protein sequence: CATAPGRGTDTQYF.

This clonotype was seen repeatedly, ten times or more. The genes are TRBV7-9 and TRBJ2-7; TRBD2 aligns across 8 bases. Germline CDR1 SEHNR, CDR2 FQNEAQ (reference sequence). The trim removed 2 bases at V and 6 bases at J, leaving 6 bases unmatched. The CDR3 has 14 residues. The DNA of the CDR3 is TGTGCCAGCAGCTTAAAAGCGGGGGTTGGCGAGCAGTACTTC. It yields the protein CASSLKAGVGEQYF.

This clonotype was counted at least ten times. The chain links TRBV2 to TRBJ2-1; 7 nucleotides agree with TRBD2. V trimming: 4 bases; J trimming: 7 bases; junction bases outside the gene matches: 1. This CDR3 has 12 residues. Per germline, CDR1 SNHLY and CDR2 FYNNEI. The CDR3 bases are TGTGCCAGCAGTGGGGAGGGAAATGAGCAGTTCTTC. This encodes CASSGEGNEQFF.

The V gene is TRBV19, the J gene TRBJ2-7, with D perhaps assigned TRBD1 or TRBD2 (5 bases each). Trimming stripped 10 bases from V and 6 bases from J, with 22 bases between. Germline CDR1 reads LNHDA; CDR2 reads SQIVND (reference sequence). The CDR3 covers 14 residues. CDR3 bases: TGTGCCACTCGCCGGGACCGTGGCTTGCCCGAGCAGTACTTC. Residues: CATRRDRGLPEQYF.

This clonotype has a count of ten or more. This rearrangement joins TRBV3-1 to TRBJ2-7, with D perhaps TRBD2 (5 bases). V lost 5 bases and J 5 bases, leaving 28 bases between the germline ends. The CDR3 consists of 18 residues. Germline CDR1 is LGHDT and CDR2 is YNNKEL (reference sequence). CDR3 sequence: CASSSSPAGLLSPDEQYF. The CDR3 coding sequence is TGTGCCAGCAGCTCCTCGCCCGCGGGCCTGCTTTCTCCGGACGAGCAGTACTTC.

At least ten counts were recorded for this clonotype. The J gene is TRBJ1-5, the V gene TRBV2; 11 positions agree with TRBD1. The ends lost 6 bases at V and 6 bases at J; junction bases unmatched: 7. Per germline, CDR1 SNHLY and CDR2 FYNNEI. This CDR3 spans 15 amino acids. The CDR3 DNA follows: TGTGCCAGCAGCCCCGGGACAGGGGGTGGTCAGCCCCAGCATTTT. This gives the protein CASSPGTGGGQPQHF.

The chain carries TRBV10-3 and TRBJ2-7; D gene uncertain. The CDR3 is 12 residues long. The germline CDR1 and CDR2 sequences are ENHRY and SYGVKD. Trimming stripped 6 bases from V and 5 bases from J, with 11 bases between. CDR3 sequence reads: CAISLTHHEQYF. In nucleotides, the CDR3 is TGTGCCATCAGCCTTACCCACCACGAGCAGTACTTC.

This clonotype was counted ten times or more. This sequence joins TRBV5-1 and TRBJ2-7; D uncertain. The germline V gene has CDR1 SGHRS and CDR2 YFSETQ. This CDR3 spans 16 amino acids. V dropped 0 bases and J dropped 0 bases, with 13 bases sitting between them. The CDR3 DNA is TGCGCCAGCAGCTTGGGAGCCATAACGAGCTCCTACGAGCAGTACTTC. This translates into CASSLGAITSSYEQYF.

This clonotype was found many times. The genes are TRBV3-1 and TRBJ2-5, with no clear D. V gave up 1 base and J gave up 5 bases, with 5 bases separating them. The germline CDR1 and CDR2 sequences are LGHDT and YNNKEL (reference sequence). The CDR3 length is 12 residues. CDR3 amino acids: CASSQGVETQYF. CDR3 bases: TGTGCCAGCAGCCAAGGTGTGGAGACCCAGTACTTC.

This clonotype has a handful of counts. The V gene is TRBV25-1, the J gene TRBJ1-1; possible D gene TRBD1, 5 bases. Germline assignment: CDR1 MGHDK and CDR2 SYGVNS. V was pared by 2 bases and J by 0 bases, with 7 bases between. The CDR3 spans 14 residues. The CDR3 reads CASSEGALNTEAFF. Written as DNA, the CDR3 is TGTGCCAGCAGTGAAGGGGCCCTGAACACTGAAGCTTTCTTT.

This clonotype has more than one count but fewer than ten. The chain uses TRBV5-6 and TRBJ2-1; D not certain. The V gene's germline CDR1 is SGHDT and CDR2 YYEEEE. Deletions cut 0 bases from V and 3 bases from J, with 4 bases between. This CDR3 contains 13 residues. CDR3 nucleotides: TGTGCCAGCAGCTTGGACAACTACAATGAGCAGTTCTTC. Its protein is CASSLDNYNEQFF.

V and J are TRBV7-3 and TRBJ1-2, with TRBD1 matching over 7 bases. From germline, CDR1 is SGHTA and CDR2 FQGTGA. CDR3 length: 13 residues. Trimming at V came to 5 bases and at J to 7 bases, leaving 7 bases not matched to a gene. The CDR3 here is CASSPGGSGGYTF. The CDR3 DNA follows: TGTGCCAGCAGCCCAGGGGGTTCGGGTGGCTACACCTTC.

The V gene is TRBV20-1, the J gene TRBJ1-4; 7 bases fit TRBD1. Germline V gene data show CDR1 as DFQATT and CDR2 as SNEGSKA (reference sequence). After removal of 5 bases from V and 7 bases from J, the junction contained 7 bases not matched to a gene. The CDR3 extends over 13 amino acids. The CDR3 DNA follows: TGCAGTGCTTTCCGACAGGGAGGTGAAAAACTGTTTTTT. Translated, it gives CSAFRQGGEKLFF.

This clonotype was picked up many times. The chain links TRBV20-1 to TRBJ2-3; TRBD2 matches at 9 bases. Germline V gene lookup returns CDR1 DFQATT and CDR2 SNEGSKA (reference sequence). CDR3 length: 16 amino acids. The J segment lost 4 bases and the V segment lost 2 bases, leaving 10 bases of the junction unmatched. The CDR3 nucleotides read TGCAGTGCTAGACCCTTAAGCGGGGGGATTTCAGATACGCAGTATTTT. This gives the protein CSARPLSGGISDTQYF.